This T cell receptor beta chain was identified in a study of cytomegalovirus exposure and HLA in healthy donors. The study, taken as a whole, reports: A later analysis linked a missense DCLRE1C variant to TCR beta V- and J-gene trimming.

It was healthy bone marrow donors who served as donors. Worth noting for this clone: Its specificity is not known.

Primers included in the PCR were 60 Vbeta and 13 Jbeta primers. TCRdb's table, derived via immunoSEQ multiplex PCR, lists solely in-frame clones and lacks some. The sample includes under 200,000 clones, over 75% of them seen just once. This CDR3 is 15 amino acids long. In germline, CDR1 is MNHEY, CDR2 SMNVEV (reference sequence). With 5 bases clipped from V and 8 bases from J, the junction kept 14 bases outside the gene matches. The chain recombines TRBV27 with TRBJ1-2, with 7 nucleotides matching TRBD1. The clonotype originates from a human donor in good health. Material: PBMCs. The CDR3 protein is CASSAYRGPLGGYTF. The DNA for the CDR3 is TGTGCCAGCAGTGCCTACAGGGGCCCCCTAGGAGGCTACACCTTC.